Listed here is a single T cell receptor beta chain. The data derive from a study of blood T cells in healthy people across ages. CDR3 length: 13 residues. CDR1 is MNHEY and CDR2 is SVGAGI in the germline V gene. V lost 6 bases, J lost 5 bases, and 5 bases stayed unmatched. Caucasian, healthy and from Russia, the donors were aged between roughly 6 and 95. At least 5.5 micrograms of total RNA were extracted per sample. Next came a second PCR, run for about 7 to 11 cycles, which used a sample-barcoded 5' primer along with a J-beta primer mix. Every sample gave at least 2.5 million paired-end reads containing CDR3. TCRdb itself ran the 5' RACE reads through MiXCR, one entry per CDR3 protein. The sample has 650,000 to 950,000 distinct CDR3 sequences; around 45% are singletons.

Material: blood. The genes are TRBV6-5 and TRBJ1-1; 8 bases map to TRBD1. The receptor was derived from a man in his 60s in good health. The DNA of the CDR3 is TGTGCCAGCAGGCCCGACAGGGGAACTGAAGCTTTCTTT. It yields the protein CASRPDRGTEAFF.